A single sample gave rise to the 11 T cell receptor beta chains below, sequenced in a study of TIL therapy for anti-PD-1-resistant metastatic lung cancer (dated by TCRdb to about 2021). What this sample's time point label stands for: pre-treatment sample, taken before nivolumab and TIL therapy. TCR beta CDR3 regions were amplified from genomic DNA with the immunoSEQ v3 hsTCRB kit using bias-controlled multiplex PCR. TCRdb's version of the immuneACCESS table is confined to in-frame rearrangements and falls short of the full clone set. An unresolved V gene accounts for under half of the shortfall where checked; the remainder is of unknown origin. Within this sample are nearly 60,000 clones, with 73% of them counted one time only. More than 1.5% of the sample rests with the top ten. This sample comprised blood, obtained at baseline. The receptors shown here come from a person aged 25-79 years with non-small cell lung cancer.

This clone has a single count. The J gene is TRBJ2-2, the V gene TRBV5-4, with D perhaps TRBD1 (5 bases). The CDR3 contains 15 residues. CDR1 is SGHNT, CDR2 YYREEE, per germline (reference sequence). The V end lost 1 base, the J end lost 6 bases, and 13 bases lay between the germline ends. CDR3 coding DNA: TGTGCCAGCAGCTTGAATGCCCAGGGATCCGGGGAGCTGTTTTTT. Protein product: CASSLNAQGSGELFF.

In its sample, this clone was seen once. The chain joins TRBV5-5 to TRBJ2-5; 8 bases are shared with TRBD2. Germline V CDR1 and CDR2: SGHKS, YYEKEE (reference sequence). V dropped 6 bases and J dropped 1; count of bases not matched to a gene: 8. The CDR3 contains 15 residues. In DNA, the CDR3 is TGTGCCAGCATCTCTCTCGCGGGGGGCCAAGAGACCCAGTACTTC. This gives the protein CASISLAGGQETQYF. Based on the CDR3 plus reference TRBV5-5 and TRBJ2-5, the full variable domain is DAGVTQSPTHLIKTRGQQVTLRCSPISGHKSVSWYQQVLGQGPQFIFQYYEKEERGRGNFPDRFSARQFPNYSSELNVNALLLGDSALYLCASISLAGGQETQYFGPGTRLLVL.

The chain joins TRBV7-2 to TRBJ1-4, with 9 bases fitting TRBD1. With 5 bases clipped from V and 6 bases from J, the junction kept 4 bases outside the gene matches. Germline-derived CDR1 and CDR2 are SGHTA and FQGNSA. The length of the CDR3 is 14 residues. The CDR3 here is CASSPGQGYEKLFF. CDR3 coding DNA: TGTGCCAGCAGCCCGGGACAGGGTTATGAAAAACTGTTTTTT.

The V call is TRBV5-1, the J call TRBJ2-3; 7 positions agree with TRBD2. The CDR3 is made up of 16 amino acids. Trimming took 3 bases from V and 1 from J; bases not matched to a gene: 8. The germline V gene has CDR1 SGHRS and CDR2 YFSETQ. CDR3 sequence reads: CASSSAGGSRTDTQYF. CDR3 coding DNA: TGCGCCAGCAGCTCCGCTGGCGGGAGCCGCACAGATACGCAGTATTTT.

The V and J genes are TRBV29-1 and TRBJ1-2; the match to TRBD1 covers 8 bases. There are 15 residues in the CDR3. Germline lookup yields CDR1 SQVTM and CDR2 ANQGSEA. The ends lost 4 bases at V and 4 bases at J; junction bases unmatched: 11. The CDR3 DNA sequence: TGCAGCGTTGTTCTCCAGACAGGGGAAGGCTATGGCTACACCTTC. This gives the protein CSVVLQTGEGYGYTF.

The chain uses TRBV7-2 and TRBJ1-5; no clear D gene. CDR1 is SGHTA and CDR2 is FQGNSA in the germline V gene. The CDR3 contains 14 residues. The V end was cut by 1 base, the J end by 9 bases, with 13 bases between. CDR3 nucleotides: TGTGCCAGCAGCTTAGTTAAGGTAGCTTCGCCCCAGCATTTT. Translation gives CASSLVKVASPQHF.

This clone was seen more than once but under ten times. The chain links TRBV9 to TRBJ1-1; D perhaps matches TRBD1 (5 bases). The CDR3 is 13 residues long. Deletions cut 4 bases from V and 1 base from J, with 8 bases between. The germline V gene encodes CDR1 SGDLS and CDR2 YYNGEE. CDR3 sequence: CASSTGTNTEAFF. The CDR3 coding sequence is TGTGCCAGCAGCACCGGGACGAACACTGAAGCTTTCTTT. The full variable domain, completed using reference TRBV9 and TRBJ1-1, is DSGVTQTPKHLITATGQRVTLRCSPRSGDLSVYWYQQSLDQGLQFLIQYYNGEERAKGNILERFSAQQFPDLHSELNLSSLELGDSALYFCASSTGTNTEAFFGQGTRLTVV.

The gene calls are TRBV14 and TRBJ2-7; 8 bases are a match to TRBD1. This CDR3 contains 15 residues. The trim removed 0 bases at V and 2 bases at J, leaving 3 bases unmatched. The germline gives CDR1 SGHDN, CDR2 FVKESK. In DNA form, the CDR3 reads TGTGCCAGCAGCCAAGATACAGGGGGGACCTACGAGCAGTACTTC. Its protein is CASSQDTGGTYEQYF.

The chain recombines TRBV5-5 with TRBJ1-3; no firm D call. CDR1 SGHKS and CDR2 YYEKEE come from the germline V gene (reference sequence). This CDR3 spans 15 amino acids. The V end lost 4 bases, the J end lost 2 bases, and 13 bases lay between the germline ends. This chain's CDR3 is CASSLPQLTGNTIYF. The CDR3 region has the DNA TGTGCCAGCAGCCTTCCTCAGTTAACTGGAAACACCATATATTTT.

This rearrangement joins TRBV5-1 to TRBJ2-7; 12 nucleotides line up with TRBD1. The CDR3 covers 15 residues. Germline V gene lookup returns CDR1 SGHRS and CDR2 YFSETQ. V gave up 0 bases and J gave up 7 bases; unmatched junction bases: 5. Here the CDR3 DNA reads TGCGCCAGCAGCTTGGTGGGACAGGGGGCTGGGGAGCAGTACTTC. It encodes CASSLVGQGAGEQYF.

The chain is built from TRBV7-9 and TRBJ1-3; D unclear. The CDR3 covers 12 residues. Germline V lookup: CDR1 SEHNR, CDR2 FQNEAQ (reference sequence). Trimming pared 7 bases from V and 4 bases from J, leaving 8 bases between. CDR3 region: CASTRVGNTIYF. The CDR3 region has the DNA TGTGCCAGCACCCGGGTAGGAAACACCATATATTTT.